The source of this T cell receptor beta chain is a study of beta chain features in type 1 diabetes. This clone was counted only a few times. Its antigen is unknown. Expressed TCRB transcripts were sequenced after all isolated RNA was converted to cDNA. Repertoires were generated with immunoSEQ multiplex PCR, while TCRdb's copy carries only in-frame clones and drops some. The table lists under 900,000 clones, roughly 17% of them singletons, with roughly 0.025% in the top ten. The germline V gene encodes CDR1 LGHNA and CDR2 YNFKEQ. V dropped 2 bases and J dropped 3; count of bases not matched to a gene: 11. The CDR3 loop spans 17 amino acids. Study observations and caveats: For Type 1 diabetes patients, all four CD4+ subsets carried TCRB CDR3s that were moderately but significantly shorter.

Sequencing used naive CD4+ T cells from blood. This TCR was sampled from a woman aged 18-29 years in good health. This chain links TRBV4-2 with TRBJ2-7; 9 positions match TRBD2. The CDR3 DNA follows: TGTGCCAGCAGCCAATTGTCGTTGATAGCGGGAGTCTACGAGCAGTACTTC. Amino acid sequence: CASSQLSLIAGVYEQYF.